Following are 18 T cell receptor beta chains from one sample sequenced in a study of OX40 agonist ivuxolimab in advanced cancers. Assay used: immunoSEQ multiplex PCR; TCRdb lists only in-frame clones, some missing. The sample consists of some 87,000 clones, about 88% of them appearing once. Sequenced material: CD4+ or CD8+ T cells sorted from blood, taken in a trial of the OX40 agonist ivuxolimab. Receptor source: an adult with an advanced solid tumor such as melanoma, head and neck, liver or kidney cancer.

The chain couples TRBV19 to TRBJ1-1; possibly TRBD1 for D (5 bases). The CDR3 extends over 13 amino acids. The ends were cut back, 4 bases at V and 4 bases at J, with 10 bases in the middle. Germline CDR1 LNHDA, CDR2 SQIVND (reference sequence). The CDR3 region has the DNA TGTGCCAGTAGTAGCTTTGGGACCACTGAAGCTTTCTTT. It specifies CASSSFGTTEAFF.

In this sample, this clone turned up once. This chain connects TRBV6-5 to TRBJ1-3, with D possibly TRBD1 on 5 matching bases. V was cut by 5 bases and J by 0 bases, with 11 bases left in between. The CDR3 covers 15 residues. In germline, CDR1 is MNHEY, CDR2 SVGAGI. CDR3 region: CASSRDGSSGNTIYF. The CDR3 nucleotides are TGTGCCAGCAGTCGGGACGGGAGCTCTGGAAACACCATATATTTT.

This CDR3 is CASSPPSWGDTEAFF. The CDR3 DNA reads as TGTGCCAGCAGCCCCCCCTCTTGGGGGGACACTGAAGCTTTCTTT. J is TRBJ1-1 and V is TRBV13, with D perhaps matching TRBD1 (5 bases). The CDR3 runs 15 residues. Per germline, CDR1 PRHDT and CDR2 FYEKMQ (reference sequence). Between the trimmed V and J ends, which lost 5 bases and 3 bases, there was a span of 16 bases.

The V gene is TRBV6-1, the J gene TRBJ2-1; TRBD1 matches at 10 bases. The CDR3 is 16 residues long. The junction had 8 bases not matched to a gene; V was cut back by 4 bases and J by 5 bases. CDR1 is MNHNS, CDR2 SASEGT, per germline. The CDR3 nucleotides read TGTGCCAGCAGTGGGATACGGGACAGGGGTGACAATGAGCAGTTCTTC. The encoded protein is CASSGIRDRGDNEQFF.

In this sample, this clone turned up once. The rearrangement links TRBV18 to TRBJ2-1; weak D call: TRBD2 (6 bases). CDR1 is KGHSH, CDR2 LQKENI, per germline. The V end was cut by 5 bases, the J end by 3 bases, with 11 bases between. The CDR3 covers 14 residues. CDR3 sequence reads: CASSSRTNYNEQFF. CDR3 bases: TGTGCCAGCTCATCACGGACTAACTACAATGAGCAGTTCTTC. The entire variable domain, with the rest obtained from reference TRBV18 and TRBJ2-1, is as follows: NAGVMQNPRHLVRRRGQEARLRCSPMKGHSHVYWYRQLPEEGLKFMVYLQKENIIDESGMPKERFSAEFPKEGPSILRIQQVVRGDSAAYFCASSSRTNYNEQFFGPGTRLTVL.

This chain uses TRBV21-1 with TRBJ1-3. TRBV21-1 is labeled a pseudogene. The CDR3 length is 15 residues. The CDR3 DNA sequence: TGTGCCAGCAGCAGGGTTATCAGCTCTGGAAACACCATATATTTT. It yields the protein CASSRVISSGNTIYF.

The J gene is TRBJ2-7, the V gene TRBV7-2, with D unclear. Germline assignment: CDR1 SGHTA and CDR2 FQGNSA. The V gene lost 5 bases and the J gene lost 0 bases, with 11 bases spanning the gap. This CDR3 spans 14 amino acids. The DNA for the CDR3 is TGTGCCAGCAGCCCGAGGCACACCTCCTACGAGCAGTACTTC. This encodes CASSPRHTSYEQYF.

The chain combines TRBV10-3 with TRBJ2-5; a possible D gene is TRBD2 (6 bases). The CDR3 is made up of 14 amino acids. Germline CDR1 is ENHRY and CDR2 is SYGVKD. V was clipped by 10 bases and J by 2 bases, with 17 bases between them. The CDR3 DNA follows: TGTGCCACCGGGGGTCAAGGGACGCAAGAGACCCAGTACTTC. This translates into CATGGQGTQETQYF.

V is TRBV7-9 and J is TRBJ2-7, with D perhaps matching TRBD2 (6 bases). The germline V gene encodes CDR1 SEHNR and CDR2 FQNEAQ (reference sequence). The CDR3 sequence is 14 residues long. Trimming took 4 bases from V and 2 from J, leaving 12 bases between them. CDR3 coding DNA: TGTGCCAGCAGCTCCTATGCGGGGACCTACGAGCAGTACTTC. Protein sequence: CASSSYAGTYEQYF. The full variable domain, its missing parts supplied by reference TRBV7-9 and TRBJ2-7, is DTGVSQNPRHKITKRGQNVTFRCDPISEHNRLYWYRQTLGQGPEFLTYFQNEAQLEKSRLLSDRFSAERPKGSFSTLEIQRTEQGDSAMYLCASSSYAGTYEQYFGPGTRLTVT.

The V call is TRBV5-6, the J call TRBJ1-4; possible D gene TRBD1, 5 bases. The CDR3 totals 15 residues. The ends were cut back, 0 bases at V and 5 bases at J, with 11 bases in the middle. Germline values: CDR1 SGHDT, CDR2 YYEEEE. The CDR3 reads CASSLGGRGNEKLFF. The DNA of the CDR3 is TGTGCCAGCAGCTTGGGAGGGAGGGGAAATGAAAAACTGTTTTTT.

The rearrangement links TRBV7-3 to TRBJ2-1; 7 bases align to TRBD1. CDR1 SGHTA and CDR2 FQGTGA come from the germline V gene. The CDR3 is 15 residues long. Trimming took 8 bases from V and 9 from J; bases not matched to a gene: 16. The CDR3 spells CASGGGPTGSAEQFF. The CDR3, as DNA: TGTGCCAGCGGAGGCGGGCCGACAGGGTCCGCTGAGCAGTTCTTC.

The rearrangement uses TRBV7-9 and TRBJ1-6; 7 positions match TRBD1. This CDR3 has 16 amino acids. Germline lookup yields CDR1 SEHNR and CDR2 FQNEAQ (reference sequence). Losses at the gene ends were 1 base for V and 9 bases for J; bases not matched to a gene: 9. This CDR3 is CASSLGGRGSASPLHF. The CDR3 DNA reads as TGTGCCAGCAGCTTAGGTGGCAGGGGGTCGGCTTCACCCCTCCACTTT.

This clone was seen more than once but under ten times. The rearrangement uses TRBV19 and TRBJ2-4, with 9 bases fitting TRBD1. V gave up 5 bases and J gave up 6 bases; unmatched junction bases: 5. The CDR3 has 14 amino acids. CDR1 and CDR2 from the germline V gene are LNHDA and SQIVND (reference sequence). CDR3 nucleotide sequence: TGTGCCAGTAGTTCCAGACAGGGGGTAAACATTCAGTACTTC. Protein: CASSSRQGVNIQYF.

The chain links TRBV15 to TRBJ1-3; no clear D. Trimming shortened V by 0 bases and J by 0 bases, and 9 bases separated the two germline ends. CDR1 and CDR2 (germline): LNHNV, YYDKDF (reference sequence). This CDR3 has 16 amino acids. CDR3 nucleotide sequence: TGTGCCACCAGCAGAGAAGACATAAGCTCTGGAAACACCATATATTTT. It encodes CATSREDISSGNTIYF.

This chain joins TRBV19 and TRBJ2-7, with D hard to call. Trimming shortened V by 9 bases and J by 0 bases, and 12 bases separated the two germline ends. From germline, CDR1 is LNHDA and CDR2 SQIVND (reference sequence). CDR3 length: 13 amino acids. CDR3 bases: TGTGCCAGCCGCCCTTTGGACTCCTACGAGCAGTACTTC. Its translation is CASRPLDSYEQYF.

The gene calls are TRBV19 and TRBJ2-7, with 9 bases lining up with TRBD2. After removal of 6 bases from V and 0 bases from J, the junction contained 6 bases not matched to a gene. The CDR3 runs to 15 residues. The V gene's germline CDR1 is LNHDA and CDR2 SQIVND (reference sequence). CDR3 sequence: CASSREAGGSYEQYF. CDR3 sequence (DNA): TGTGCCAGTAGCCGAGAAGCGGGGGGCTCCTACGAGCAGTACTTC.

The chain is built from TRBV4-1 and TRBJ2-7; D may match TRBD1 or TRBD2 (5 bases each). The ends were cut back, 0 bases at V and 2 bases at J, with 20 bases in the middle. Germline-derived CDR1 and CDR2 are MGHRA and YSYEKL. The CDR3 extends over 18 amino acids. This chain's CDR3 is CASSQDESNPGGAYEQYF. As DNA, the CDR3 is TGCGCCAGCAGCCAAGATGAGTCAAATCCTGGGGGTGCCTACGAGCAGTACTTC.

The rearrangement uses TRBV7-9 and TRBJ1-1; D is unclear. CDR1 and CDR2 from the germline V gene are SEHNR and FQNEAQ (reference sequence). V was cut by 0 bases and J by 1 base, with 6 bases left in between. The CDR3 is made up of 14 amino acids. The CDR3 coding sequence is TGTGCCAGCAGCTTAGCAGGACCGAACACTGAAGCTTTCTTT. As protein: CASSLAGPNTEAFF.